This is a list of T cell receptor beta chains from one sample in a study of cytomegalovirus exposure and HLA in healthy donors. The table came from immunoSEQ multiplex PCR; TCRdb's copy has only in-frame clones and leaves some out. Of about 260,000 clones listed, roughly 81% are singletons. Specimen: PBMCs. The source is a middle-aged woman in good health and CMV-seropositive. CDR3s include the opening cysteine and the closing phenylalanine or tryptophan. A D gene is named only where the DNA matches it firmly. Only some rows state a clone size, as once, few, many or a class for expanded clones.

j_call: TRBJ1-2; v_call: TRBV11-2; clone_size: NA; d_call: NA; cdr3_nt: TGTGCCAGCAGCTTAGGTTCATCTAACTATGGCTACACCTTC; cdr3_aa: CASSLGSSNYGYTF
j_call: TRBJ2-7; v_call: TRBV7-2; clone_size: NA; d_call: TRBD2; cdr3_nt: TGTGCCAGCAGCAAAACCGGGACTAGCGGGAGGTATTACGAGCAGTACTTC; cdr3_aa: CASSKTGTSGRYYEQYF
j_call: TRBJ2-7; v_call: TRBV29-1; clone_size: NA; d_call: TRBD1; cdr3_nt: TGCAGCGTATCCGGGACAGACCCCTACGAGCAGTACTTC; cdr3_aa: CSVSGTDPYEQYF
j_call: TRBJ1-6; v_call: TRBV2; clone_size: NA; d_call: NA; cdr3_nt: TGTGCCAGCAGTGATAGGGAGAATTCACCCCTCCACTTT; cdr3_aa: CASSDRENSPLHF
j_call: TRBJ2-1; v_call: TRBV7-2; clone_size: NA; d_call: NA; cdr3_nt: TGTGCCAGCAGCCCCGGAAGGGGTGAGCAGTTCTTC; cdr3_aa: CASSPGRGEQFF
j_call: TRBJ1-2; v_call: TRBV2; clone_size: once; d_call: NA; cdr3_nt: TGTGCCAGCAGTGACGAGGCTCCGAACTATGGCTACACCTTC; cdr3_aa: CASSDEAPNYGYTF
j_call: TRBJ2-7; v_call: TRBV5-4; clone_size: NA; d_call: NA; cdr3_nt: TGTGCCAGCAGCTCTCTCTACGAGCAGTACTTC; cdr3_aa: CASSSLYEQYF
j_call: TRBJ2-5; v_call: TRBV7-8; clone_size: NA; d_call: NA; cdr3_nt: TGTGCCAGCAGCTTACCAGGGGGGTACCAAGAGACCCAGTACTTC; cdr3_aa: CASSLPGGYQETQYF
j_call: TRBJ2-7; v_call: TRBV28; clone_size: NA; d_call: NA; cdr3_nt: TGTGCCAGCAGGCGAGAACCCTACGAGCAGTACTTC; cdr3_aa: CASRREPYEQYF
j_call: TRBJ1-3; v_call: TRBV9; clone_size: NA; d_call: NA; cdr3_nt: TGTGCCAGCAGCGTAGCCGGGGCTGGAAACACCATATATTTT; cdr3_aa: CASSVAGAGNTIYF
j_call: TRBJ2-1; v_call: TRBV9; clone_size: NA; d_call: TRBD2; cdr3_nt: TGTGCCAGCAGCGCGAGCCCGGCCCCCGTGGGGGAGGGACTCAATGAGCAGTTCTTC; cdr3_aa: CASSASPAPVGEGLNEQFF
j_call: TRBJ2-4; v_call: TRBV4-3; clone_size: NA; d_call: NA; cdr3_nt: TGCGCCAGCAGCCAAGATCGTGGGGCGCTTCGGATGGGAGCCAAAAACATTCAGTACTTC; cdr3_aa: CASSQDRGALRMGAKNIQYF
j_call: TRBJ1-1; v_call: TRBV6-5; clone_size: NA; d_call: NA; cdr3_nt: TGTGCCAGCAGTTCCCGACAGCTGAACACTGAAGCTTTCTTT; cdr3_aa: CASSSRQLNTEAFF
j_call: TRBJ2-3; v_call: TRBV7-3; clone_size: NA; d_call: TRBD2; cdr3_nt: TGTGCCAGCAGCTTAATGGCGGGAGGGCAAGATACGCAGTATTTT; cdr3_aa: CASSLMAGGQDTQYF
j_call: TRBJ1-1; v_call: TRBV7-9; clone_size: NA; d_call: NA; cdr3_nt: TGTGCCAGCAGCTTAAACAGAGAAGCTTTCTTT; cdr3_aa: CASSLNREAFF
j_call: TRBJ2-7; v_call: TRBV6-1; clone_size: NA; d_call: TRBD2; cdr3_nt: TGTGCCATCGGGACTACGACCTACGAGCAGTACTTC; cdr3_aa: CAIGTTTYEQYF
j_call: TRBJ2-1; v_call: TRBV7-9; clone_size: NA; d_call: NA; cdr3_nt: TGTGCCAGCAGCTTACCGACAGGTAACAATGAGCAGTTCTTC; cdr3_aa: CASSLPTGNNEQFF
j_call: TRBJ2-7; v_call: TRBV6-1; clone_size: NA; d_call: TRBD1; cdr3_nt: TGTGCCAGCAGTGAACGGACAGGGTTTGGCTACGAGCAGTACTTC; cdr3_aa: CASSERTGFGYEQYF
j_call: TRBJ2-7; v_call: TRBV27; clone_size: NA; d_call: NA; cdr3_nt: TGTGCCAGCAGTTTCTCCAGGGTTTCCGAGCAGTACTTC; cdr3_aa: CASSFSRVSEQYF
j_call: TRBJ2-5; v_call: TRBV6-5; clone_size: NA; d_call: TRBD1; cdr3_nt: TGTGCCAGCAGTTACGCGACAGGGGTCGGCCAAGAGACCCAGTACTTC; cdr3_aa: CASSYATGVGQETQYF
j_call: TRBJ2-1; v_call: TRBV4-3; clone_size: NA; d_call: TRBD2; cdr3_nt: TGCGCCAGCAGCCCCCTAGCGGGAGTTAACAATGAGCAGTTCTTC; cdr3_aa: CASSPLAGVNNEQFF
j_call: TRBJ2-1; v_call: TRBV19; clone_size: NA; d_call: TRBD2; cdr3_nt: TGTGCCAGTAGTATAGGGACTAGCGGGACCACCTACAATGAGCAGTTCTTC; cdr3_aa: CASSIGTSGTTYNEQFF
j_call: TRBJ2-3; v_call: TRBV4-2; clone_size: NA; d_call: NA; cdr3_nt: TGTGCCAGCAGCCAAGAGGGGGCCTGGTCAGATACGCAGTATTTT; cdr3_aa: CASSQEGAWSDTQYF
j_call: TRBJ1-1; v_call: TRBV5-1; clone_size: NA; d_call: TRBD1; cdr3_nt: TGCGCCAGCAGCTTGGTACAGGGGGCTGGTGAAGCTTTCTTT; cdr3_aa: CASSLVQGAGEAFF
j_call: TRBJ1-5; v_call: TRBV7-8; clone_size: once; d_call: TRBD1; cdr3_nt: TGTGCCAGCAGCAACCTACCGGGACAGGGGAATGAGCGGCCCCAGCATTTT; cdr3_aa: CASSNLPGQGNERPQHF
j_call: TRBJ1-2; v_call: TRBV18; clone_size: NA; d_call: TRBD1; cdr3_nt: TGTGCCAGCTCACTCCTTCCCCCGGGACAGGGCCCACTCGATGGCTACACCTTC; cdr3_aa: CASSLLPPGQGPLDGYTF
j_call: TRBJ2-1; v_call: TRBV5-1; clone_size: few; d_call: NA; cdr3_nt: TGCGCCAGCAGCGAACAGAGCAATGAGCAGTTCTTC; cdr3_aa: CASSEQSNEQFF
j_call: TRBJ1-5; v_call: TRBV27; clone_size: NA; d_call: TRBD1; cdr3_nt: TGTGCCAGCAGTCCAGACAGGGGGGATCAGCCCCAGCATTTT; cdr3_aa: CASSPDRGDQPQHF
j_call: TRBJ1-5; v_call: TRBV6-1; clone_size: NA; d_call: NA; cdr3_nt: TGTGCCAGCAGCGAAACGTCCTCGGGGTCCTGGGGCAATCAGCCCCAGCATTTT; cdr3_aa: CASSETSSGSWGNQPQHF
j_call: TRBJ2-7; v_call: TRBV15; clone_size: NA; d_call: NA; cdr3_nt: TGTGCCACCAGCAGCCGCCCCCAGGGTGGCGAGCAGTACTTC; cdr3_aa: CATSSRPQGGEQYF
j_call: TRBJ2-1; v_call: TRBV9; clone_size: NA; d_call: NA; cdr3_nt: TGTGCCAGCAGCGCGTGGGGGGTCGATGAGCAGTTCTTC; cdr3_aa: CASSAWGVDEQFF
j_call: TRBJ1-5; v_call: TRBV15; clone_size: NA; d_call: TRBD1; cdr3_nt: TGTGCCACCAGCCTACCTACCACGTACAGGGGGGGCAATCAGCCCCAGCATTTT; cdr3_aa: CATSLPTTYRGGNQPQHF
j_call: TRBJ2-7; v_call: TRBV5-3; clone_size: NA; d_call: NA; cdr3_nt: TGTGCCAGAAGCTCCCAGGACAAACAGTACGAGCAGTACTTC; cdr3_aa: CARSSQDKQYEQYF
j_call: TRBJ1-1; v_call: TRBV2; clone_size: NA; d_call: NA; cdr3_nt: TGTGCCAGCGGCGGACAGATGAACACTGAAGCTTTCTTT; cdr3_aa: CASGGQMNTEAFF
j_call: TRBJ2-1; v_call: TRBV6-1; clone_size: NA; d_call: NA; cdr3_nt: TGTGCCAGCAGTGGACTGCGGGATAGTGATGAGCAGTTCTTC; cdr3_aa: CASSGLRDSDEQFF
j_call: TRBJ2-3; v_call: TRBV27; clone_size: NA; d_call: TRBD1; cdr3_nt: TGTGCCAGCAGCCCCGCAGGGGGCGCAGATACGCAGTATTTT; cdr3_aa: CASSPAGGADTQYF
j_call: TRBJ2-3; v_call: TRBV7-2; clone_size: NA; d_call: TRBD2; cdr3_nt: TGTGCCAGCAGCTCCCCCGCATCCCCGGGACTAGCGGGAGGGCCGTATTTT; cdr3_aa: CASSSPASPGLAGGPYF
j_call: TRBJ2-7; v_call: TRBV4-1; clone_size: once; d_call: TRBD2; cdr3_nt: TGCGCCAGCAGCCAAGCGCCACTAGCGGGAGGCGAGGAGCAGTACTTC; cdr3_aa: CASSQAPLAGGEEQYF
j_call: TRBJ1-2; v_call: TRBV6-1; clone_size: NA; d_call: NA; cdr3_nt: TGTGCCAGCAGTGAGACTGTCTTCTATGGCTACACCTTC; cdr3_aa: CASSETVFYGYTF
j_call: TRBJ2-1; v_call: TRBV30; clone_size: NA; d_call: TRBD2; cdr3_nt: TGTGCCTGGAGTGTAGCTAGCGGTTACAATGAGCAGTTCTTC; cdr3_aa: CAWSVASGYNEQFF
j_call: TRBJ2-2; v_call: TRBV28; clone_size: NA; d_call: NA; cdr3_nt: TGTGCCAGCAGTTCTTGGGGGGTTGGCGGGGAGCTGTTTTTT; cdr3_aa: CASSSWGVGGELFF
j_call: TRBJ2-7; v_call: TRBV7-9; clone_size: NA; d_call: TRBD1; cdr3_nt: TGTGCCAGCAGCCCAACCTTAGCCGTACAGGGGGGACAGACTACCGAGCAGTACTTC; cdr3_aa: CASSPTLAVQGGQTTEQYF
j_call: TRBJ1-1; v_call: TRBV2; clone_size: few; d_call: TRBD1; cdr3_nt: TGTGCCAGCAGTAATGACAGGGGGCTTACTGAAGCTTTCTTT; cdr3_aa: CASSNDRGLTEAFF
j_call: TRBJ2-7; v_call: TRBV4-3; clone_size: NA; d_call: TRBD1; cdr3_nt: TGCGCCAGCAGCTACTCCGGGACAGGAGACTACGAGCAGTACTTC; cdr3_aa: CASSYSGTGDYEQYF
j_call: TRBJ2-7; v_call: TRBV11-2; clone_size: NA; d_call: TRBD1; cdr3_nt: TGTGCCAGCAGCATAGACAGGGGTGGAGGCGAGCAGTACTTC; cdr3_aa: CASSIDRGGGEQYF
j_call: TRBJ2-5; v_call: TRBV27; clone_size: NA; d_call: TRBD2; cdr3_nt: TGTGCCAGCAGTCTAGCGGGACGGGAGGAGACCCAGTACTTC; cdr3_aa: CASSLAGREETQYF
j_call: TRBJ2-7; v_call: TRBV7-9; clone_size: NA; d_call: NA; cdr3_nt: TGTGCCAGCAGCTTTAGAGGACAGGGACTATACGAGCAGTACTTC; cdr3_aa: CASSFRGQGLYEQYF
j_call: TRBJ2-7; v_call: TRBV7-2; clone_size: NA; d_call: NA; cdr3_nt: TGTGCCAGCAGCCCTAGACCACTTGATTACGAGCAGTACTTC; cdr3_aa: CASSPRPLDYEQYF
j_call: TRBJ1-2; v_call: TRBV10-3; clone_size: NA; d_call: TRBD1; cdr3_nt: TGTGCCATCCGCGCACCGGGACAGGGGGATGGTGGCTACACCTTC; cdr3_aa: CAIRAPGQGDGGYTF
j_call: TRBJ2-7; v_call: TRBV28; clone_size: NA; d_call: TRBD1; cdr3_nt: TGTGCCAGCAGTTTCGTTTATACCGGGACAGGGAGCTACGAGCAGTACTTC; cdr3_aa: CASSFVYTGTGSYEQYF
j_call: TRBJ2-3; v_call: TRBV18; clone_size: NA; d_call: NA; cdr3_nt: TGTGCCAGCTCACCAGGCAGGGCGGGGTCAGATACGCAGTATTTT; cdr3_aa: CASSPGRAGSDTQYF